These T cell receptor beta chains were read from a single sample in a study of blood T cell repertoires in COVID-19. Data came from immunoSEQ multiplex PCR; TCRdb stores just in-frame clones and leaves some out. The sample holds about 140,000 clones, roughly 86% seen once. Sequencing was carried out using peripheral blood. The receptor set was obtained from a woman in her forties or fifties with acute or convalescent COVID-19. CDR3s include the opening cysteine and the closing phenylalanine or tryptophan. The D gene is left open where the match is weak. Only part of the rows carry a size: once, few, many, or a class if the clone is expanded.

TRBD1 - TRBJ1-1 TRBV19 TGTGCCAGTAGGGTGTTGACAGGGGGGAAAACTGAAGCTTTCTTT CASRVLTGGKTEAFF
- - TRBJ1-2 TRBV12-5 TGTGCTAGTGGTTTAGGCCGGCGGGACTACACCTTC CASGLGRRDYTF
TRBD2 - TRBJ2-2 TRBV9 TGTGCCAGCAGCGGGCGGGGGGGCCCGACCGGGGAGCTGTTTTTT CASSGRGGPTGELFF
- - TRBJ2-7 TRBV7-8 TGTGCCAGCAGCTTGGAACGACAGGTAGTCTACGAGCAGTACTTC CASSLERQVVYEQYF
- - TRBJ2-1 TRBV30 TGTGCCTGGAGTCAAAACAATGAGCAGTTCTTC CAWSQNNEQFF
- - TRBJ1-6 TRBV6-5 TGTGCCAGCTCATACGGGGGGACAAATTCACCCCTCCACTTT CASSYGGTNSPLHF
- - TRBJ1-2 TRBV27 TGTGCCAGCACTAGGGACGGGACTTATGGCTACACCTTC CASTRDGTYGYTF
- - TRBJ2-2 TRBV6-2/TRBV6-3 TGTGCCAGCAGTTACAACGGGGAGGACACCGGGGAGCTGTTTTTT CASSYNGEDTGELFF
- - TRBJ2-5 TRBV27 TGTGCCAGCAGTTGGGGCCTTGGGGAGACCCAGTACTTC CASSWGLGETQYF
TRBD1 - TRBJ1-4 TRBV28 TGTGCCAGCAGTTTAACTACAGGGGGCGCTTATGAAAAACTGTTTTTT CASSLTTGGAYEKLFF
TRBD1 - TRBJ2-3 TRBV2 TGTGCCAGCATCCGGGACAGGGGACCTGGCACAGATACGCAGTATTTT CASIRDRGPGTDTQYF
TRBD1 - TRBJ2-7 TRBV19 TGTGCCAGTAGTGTCGACAGGGGGATCTACGAGCAGTACTTC CASSVDRGIYEQYF
- - TRBJ1-1 TRBV20-1 TGCAGTGCCCCCCTAAACACTGAAGCTTTCTTT CSAPLNTEAFF
TRBD2 - TRBJ2-7 TRBV10-2 TGCGCCAGCAGCCCTTCGGGGGGGACCGAGCAGTACTTC CASSPSGGTEQYF
TRBD2 once TRBJ2-7 TRBV5-1 TGCGCCAGCAGCTTGGTGGGGGGGACTTCTTCCTACGAGCAGTACTTC CASSLVGGTSSYEQYF
- - TRBJ1-1 TRBV6-1 TGTGCCAGCAGTGAACCTACAGGGAATGCTTTCTTT CASSEPTGNAFF
TRBD2 - TRBJ2-3 TRBV2 TGTGCCAGCAACCAACTAGCGGGAGGAACAGATACGCAGTATTTT CASNQLAGGTDTQYF
TRBD1 - TRBJ2-7 TRBV4-1 TGCGCCAGCAGCCTTCGGACAGGGGCGGACGAGCAGTACTTC CASSLRTGADEQYF
- - TRBJ1-2 TRBV27 TGTGCCAGCAGTTCTACGGAGCCCAGGGGAAACTATGGCTACACCTTC CASSSTEPRGNYGYTF
- - TRBJ2-7 TRBV27 TGTGCCAGCAGCCCCCGCGGGACCTACTACGAGCAGTACTTC CASSPRGTYYEQYF
- - TRBJ2-7 TRBV27 TGTGCCAGCACTCCCAGGGGACCTAGCTCCTACGAGCAGTACTTC CASTPRGPSSYEQYF
- once TRBJ2-5 TRBV28 TGTGCCAGCAGTGTAGCGGTACAAGAGACCCAGTACTTC CASSVAVQETQYF
- - TRBJ1-4 TRBV5-5 TGTGCCAGCAGCTCGCAGAACACTAATGAAAAACTGTTTTTT CASSSQNTNEKLFF
- - TRBJ2-7 TRBV30 TGTGCCTGGAGTGGAGACTACGAGCAGTACTTC CAWSGDYEQYF
TRBD2 - TRBJ2-5 TRBV11-2 TGTGCCAGCAGCTTAGCTACTAGCGGGTACCAAGAGACCCAGTACTTC CASSLATSGYQETQYF
TRBD1 - TRBJ1-2 TRBV15 TGTGCCACCAGCTGGGACAGCAACTATGGCTACACCTTC CATSWDSNYGYTF
TRBD1 - TRBJ2-2 TRBV7-3 TGTGCCAGCAGCTTAACGTCCGAGGGGGCGGAGACGAACACCGGGGAGCTGTTTTTT CASSLTSEGAETNTGELFF
- - TRBJ1-5 TRBV28 TGTGCCAGCCGTCACCCGGGAGGGGGGCAGCCCCAGCATTTT CASRHPGGGQPQHF
- - TRBJ2-2 TRBV18 TGTGCCAGCTCACGTAACGGGGACATGATGGCCGGGGAGCTGTTTTTT CASSRNGDMMAGELFF
- - TRBJ2-3 TRBV5-1 TGCGCCAGCAGCTACTCATCTAGCACAGATACGCAGTATTTT CASSYSSSTDTQYF
TRBD2 once TRBJ2-3 TRBV5-1 TGCGCCAGCAGTTCTTCCGGGACTAGCTCGGATACGCAGTATTTT CASSSSGTSSDTQYF
TRBD1 once TRBJ1-2 TRBV5-6 TGTGCCAGCAGCTCGGACAGGGGACGGGGCTACACCTTC CASSSDRGRGYTF
TRBD2 - TRBJ2-1 TRBV18 TGTGCCAGCTCACCAGAGCTAGCGGGATCCTACAATGAGCAGTTCTTC CASSPELAGSYNEQFF
- - TRBJ2-1 TRBV6-6 TGTGCCAGCAGTCTCCGGGATCCCGGGATCTCCTACAATGAGCAGTTCTTC CASSLRDPGISYNEQFF
- once TRBJ1-2 TRBV18 TGTGCCAGCTCATTAGACAGTGAACCTATTCCTGATGGCTACACCTTC CASSLDSEPIPDGYTF
TRBD2 - TRBJ2-7 TRBV30 TGTGCCTGGAGAAGAAAACTAGCGGGAGTGTACGAGCAGTACTTC CAWRRKLAGVYEQYF
- - TRBJ2-2 TRBV30 TGTGCCTGGAGTGTAGATCGCGCCGGAGGTTGGACCGGGGAGCTGTTTTTT CAWSVDRAGGWTGELFF
TRBD1 - TRBJ1-2 TRBV6-1 TGTGCCAGCAGTGAATCCCCCCTCAGAGACAGGACAGGGCTTGGCTACACCTTC CASSESPLRDRTGLGYTF
- - TRBJ1-3 TRBV3-1/TRBV3-2 TGTGCCAGCAGCCAGGCCAGGGCCGGAAACACCATATATTTT CASSQARAGNTIYF
TRBD2 once TRBJ2-3 TRBV10-2 TGCGCCAGCATATCGGAGCGGGGGGTGAGCACAGATACGCAGTATTTT CASISERGVSTDTQYF
- - TRBJ1-1 TRBV5-6 TGTGCCAGCAGCCCCTATGGGAGGAACACTGAAGCTTTCTTT CASSPYGRNTEAFF
- - TRBJ1-2 TRBV28 TGTGCCAGCAGTTTAGTCAGGGCTAACTATGGCTACACCTTC CASSLVRANYGYTF
- - TRBJ2-7 TRBV12-5 TGTGCTAGTGGTTTGGTACTTGGGCCGGACTCCTACGAGCAGTACTTC CASGLVLGPDSYEQYF
- - TRBJ2-1 TRBV7-8 TGTGCCAGCAGCTTAGTCCAGGGGCCCGCTGCCAAAACCCATGAGCAGTTCTTC CASSLVQGPAAKTHEQFF
- - TRBJ2-2 TRBV28 TGTGCCAGCAGTTTATTGGGGACTTCCAACACCGGGGAGCTGTTTTTT CASSLLGTSNTGELFF
- - TRBJ2-7 TRBV18 TGTGCCAGCTCACCCTTGACAGCTGATGTCGACGAGCAGTACTTC CASSPLTADVDEQYF
- - TRBJ1-4 TRBV19 TGTGCCAGTAGTATTTGGGGGGAAAATGAAAAACTGTTTTTT CASSIWGENEKLFF
TRBD1 - TRBJ1-1 TRBV6-5 TGTGCCAGCAGTTACCAAGGACAGGCAGCTTTCTTT CASSYQGQAAFF
TRBD2 - TRBJ2-1 TRBV9 TGTGCCAGCAGCGAGGGACTAGCGGGAACCCAGGCTGAGCAGTTCTTC CASSEGLAGTQAEQFF
TRBD1 - TRBJ1-5 TRBV15 TGTGCCACCTGCAACAGGGGGCTGATCCAGAAACCCCAGCATTTT CATCNRGLIQKPQHF
- - TRBJ1-1 TRBV10-1 TGCGCCAGCAGTGAGTATTGGGCAGGGGCCCACACTGAAGCTTTCTTT CASSEYWAGAHTEAFF
TRBD1 - TRBJ1-5 TRBV24-1 TGTGCCACCAGTGATAGGACAGGTAAAAGCAATCAGCCCCAGCATTTT CATSDRTGKSNQPQHF
- - TRBJ2-6 TRBV3-1/TRBV3-2 TGTGCCAGCAGCCTTATGCAGGGTAACAACGTCCTGACTTTC CASSLMQGNNVLTF
- - TRBJ2-1 TRBV11-1 TGTGCCAGCAGCTTAGACACATACAATGAGCAGTTCTTC CASSLDTYNEQFF
- - TRBJ1-1 TRBV12-3/TRBV12-4 TGTGCCAGCAGTAGGGAGGTAGCTGAAGCTTTCTTT CASSREVAEAFF
- - TRBJ1-3 TRBV15 TGTGCCACCAGCAGACAGAGGGACTCTGGAAACACCATATATTTT CATSRQRDSGNTIYF